These 14 T cell receptor beta chains were all obtained from the same sample, sequenced in a study of blood T cells in healthy people across ages. Alongside a J-beta primer mix, a sample-barcoded 5' primer served in a second PCR lasting roughly 6 to 11 cycles. TCRdb analysed the 5' RACE reads with MiXCR anew, one entry per CDR3 protein. Among 700,000 or so distinct CDR3 sequences listed, about 43% were seen once. The specimen was blood. These receptors came from a man older than 75 in good health.

The chain links TRBV6-5 to TRBJ1-4, with D hard to call. The CDR3 loop spans 14 amino acids. Germline CDR1 reads MNHEY; CDR2 reads SVGAGI. Trimming pared 2 bases from V and 2 bases from J, leaving 6 bases between. CDR3 sequence reads: CASSYGWTNEKLFF. The CDR3 bases are TGTGCCAGCAGTTACGGATGGACTAATGAAAAACTGTTTTTT.

Comments on this clonotype: A much larger clone lies one base from this, so it may be a read error. The chain joins TRBV29-1 to TRBJ1-1; D is unresolved. The CDR3 is 12 residues long. CDR1 and CDR2 (germline): SQVTM, ANQGSEA. Here the CDR3 reads CSASDGNTGAFF. The CDR3 nucleotides are TGCAGCGCATCTGACGGGAACACTGGAGCTTTCTTT.

V and J are TRBV20-1 and TRBJ2-7; D remains unclear. The germline V gene encodes CDR1 DFQATT and CDR2 SNEGSKA (reference sequence). The CDR3 length is 13 residues. The CDR3 loop is CRRLTRPSYEQYF. In nucleotides, the CDR3 is TGCAGGAGGCTCACTCGCCCCTCCTACGAGCAGTACTTC.

This chain joins TRBV4-1 and TRBJ1-2; 8 bases line up with TRBD1. V was pared by 0 bases and J by 4 bases, with 10 bases of the junction left unmatched. The length of the CDR3 is 17 residues. Germline V gene sequence: CDR1 MGHRA, CDR2 YSYEKL. The CDR3 nucleotides are TGCGCCAGCAGCCAAGAGAGGGCAGGGGGCGGATTCTATGGCTACACCTTC. This encodes CASSQERAGGGFYGYTF.

The CDR3 DNA follows: TGTGCCAGCAGCGGGGCCGGGGCCAACGTCCTGACTTTC. Its protein product is CASSGAGANVLTF. The chain is built from TRBV7-2 and TRBJ2-6; D is perhaps TRBD1 (5 bases). Germline-derived CDR1 and CDR2 are SGHTA and FQGNSA. The CDR3 is made up of 13 amino acids. Trimming shortened V by 5 bases and J by 4 bases, and 6 bases separated the two germline ends.

This clonotype has a handful of counts. The chain is built from TRBV15 and TRBJ2-5, with 7 bases aligning to TRBD1. This CDR3 comprises 14 residues. Germline trimming cut 0 bases from V and 5 bases from J; bases unmatched to any gene: 3. In germline, CDR1 is LNHNV, CDR2 YYDKDF (reference sequence). The chain's CDR3 is CATSRDRGPETQYF. DNA of the CDR3: TGTGCCACCAGCAGAGATAGGGGGCCGGAGACCCAGTACTTC.

Note on this clonotype: One base away lies a much larger clone, so this may be a sequencing read error. The chain is built from TRBV15 and TRBJ2-7; 8 nucleotides agree with TRBD2. This CDR3 comprises 15 residues. Per germline, CDR1 LNHNV and CDR2 YYDKDF (reference sequence). V gave up 5 bases and J gave up 7 bases; unmatched junction bases: 13. As DNA, the CDR3 is TGTGCCACCAGCCGGGGGGGGGCGTCCTACAATGAGCAGTACTTC. Translating it yields CATSRGGASYNEQYF.

V and J are TRBV18 and TRBJ2-7; tentative D call: TRBD1 (5 bases). The germline CDR1 and CDR2 sequences are KGHSH and LQKENI. Trimming stripped 2 bases from V and 7 bases from J, with 15 bases between. There are 14 residues in the CDR3. For the CDR3, the DNA is TGTGCCAGCTCACCAGGACGGACACCGGAGGAGCAGTACTTC. This codes for CASSPGRTPEEQYF.

The sample holds a few counts of this clonotype. The chain is built from TRBV7-2 and TRBJ1-5; maybe TRBD1 (6 bases). This CDR3 is 15 amino acids long. Germline V CDR1 and CDR2: SGHTA, FQGNSA. V was cut by 0 bases and J by 6 bases, with 12 bases left in between. The CDR3 DNA is TGTGCCAGCAGCTTAGCGGTAGGGGGGCGTCAGCCCCAGCATTTT. It yields the protein CASSLAVGGRQPQHF.

This sequence joins TRBV6-2 or TRBV6-3 and TRBJ2-2; 8 bases agree with TRBD2. The CDR3 is 15 amino acids. With V trimmed by 8 bases and J by 5 bases, 10 bases remained unmatched. CDR1 is MNHEY and CDR2 is SVGEGT in the germline V gene. The CDR3 loop reads CASGRTGGPTGELFF. CDR3 in DNA: TGTGCCAGCGGGCGGACGGGAGGGCCAACCGGGGAGCTGTTTTTT.

The V and J genes are TRBV4-1 and TRBJ2-7, with 8 bases aligning to TRBD2. This CDR3 region has 15 residues. CDR1 MGHRA and CDR2 YSYEKL come from the germline V gene. Trimming cost V 0 bases and J 7 bases; bases outside gene matches: 8. This CDR3 is CASSQDETGGWEQYF. The DNA for the CDR3 is TGCGCCAGCAGCCAAGATGAAACGGGAGGGTGGGAGCAGTACTTC.

Of note for this clonotype: Just one base apart from a much larger clone, this may be a read error. This chain connects TRBV7-2 to TRBJ2-5, with a weak D call TRBD1 (5 bases). The J call may be wrong; the DNA end is better matched by TRBJ2-7. Germline V CDR1 and CDR2: SGHTA, FQGNSA. This CDR3 spans 14 amino acids. The CDR3 DNA sequence: TGTGCCAGCAGCGGCACAGGTCGGTCTAACGAGCAGTACTTC. Its protein product is CASSGTGRSNEQYF.

There are a few counts of this clonotype. The chain couples TRBV9 to TRBJ2-5; 7 positions match TRBD1. V lost 2 bases, J lost 5 bases, and 9 bases stayed unmatched. From germline, CDR1 is SGDLS and CDR2 YYNGEE. This CDR3 has 15 residues. The CDR3 DNA is TGTGCCAGCAGCGTCAGCCCACAGGGGTCGGAGACCCAGTACTTC. This gives the protein CASSVSPQGSETQYF.

The V call is TRBV20-1, the J call TRBJ2-4, with 9 bases identical to TRBD1. The CDR3 is made up of 20 amino acids. Germline V gives CDR1 DFQATT, CDR2 SNEGSKA (reference sequence). The trim removed 5 bases at V and 1 base at J, leaving 21 bases unmatched. For the CDR3, the DNA is TGCAGTGCTTCCCCCCACCGGACAGGGGCTGGAGGACCGGCCAAAAACATTCAGTACTTC. Translation gives CSASPHRTGAGGPAKNIQYF.